The 5 T cell receptor beta chains reported below all come from one sample, sequenced in a study of shared clonotypes between healthy human individuals. Profiled with immunoSEQ multiplex PCR; TCRdb holds only in-frame clones, not every one. The sample yields a few million clones, about 94% seen once. The sample comprised naive CD4+ T cells sorted from blood. The subset: CD45RA+ positively selected. These receptors all stem from a man between 18 and 29 years old in good health.

The CDR3 sequence is CASSLAGGAYEQYF. The CDR3 DNA is TGTGCCAGCAGTTTGGCAGGGGGGGCCTACGAGCAGTACTTC. The J gene is TRBJ2-7, the V gene TRBV28; D is perhaps TRBD1 or TRBD2 (7 bases each). In germline, CDR1 is MDHEN, CDR2 SYDVKM. The CDR3 contains 14 residues. The ends were cut back, 3 bases at V and 2 bases at J, with 11 bases in the middle.

This clone has only one observation. The gene calls are TRBV28 and TRBJ2-7; D tentatively fits TRBD1 or TRBD2 (5 bases each). The length of the CDR3 is 15 residues. V was cut by 1 base and J by 4 bases, with 14 bases left in between. The germline CDR1 and CDR2 sequences are MDHEN and SYDVKM. The CDR3 region has the DNA TGTGCCAGCAGTTTATCGGGAAAGACAGAGTACGAGCAGTACTTC. Amino acid sequence: CASSLSGKTEYEQYF.

V gene TRBV6-5 combines with J gene TRBJ2-5; TRBD1 agrees at 10 bases. The CDR3 has 14 residues. Germline lookup yields CDR1 MNHEY and CDR2 SVGAGI. The trim removed 6 bases at V and 5 bases at J, leaving 6 bases unmatched. DNA of the CDR3: TGTGCCAGCAGCGGGACAGGGGCAACGGAGACCCAGTACTTC. Its translation: CASSGTGATETQYF.

The genes are TRBV27 and TRBJ1-1; D is unresolved. Per the germline V gene, CDR1 is MNHEY and CDR2 is SMNVEV (reference sequence). The length of the CDR3 is 13 residues. Trimming took 5 bases from V and 4 from J, leaving 11 bases between them. CDR3 in amino acids: CASSRSWSTEAFF. As DNA, the CDR3 is TGTGCCAGCAGTAGGTCTTGGAGCACTGAAGCTTTCTTT.

The rearrangement uses TRBV5-1 and TRBJ2-7; TRBD1 matches 7 bases. Trimming took 2 bases from V and 3 from J; bases not matched to a gene: 14. The CDR3 length is 17 residues. Germline CDR1 is SGHRS and CDR2 is YFSETQ. CDR3 nucleotides: TGCGCCAGCAGCTTATCAACGGTCGAGGCAGGGGGCTACGAGCAGTACTTC. Translated: CASSLSTVEAGGYEQYF. The full variable domain, its missing parts supplied by reference TRBV5-1 and TRBJ2-7, is KAGVTQTPRYLIKTRGQQVTLSCSPISGHRSVSWYQQTPGQGLQFLFEYFSETQRNKGNFPGRFSGRQFSNSRSEMNVSTLELGDSALYLCASSLSTVEAGGYEQYFGPGTRLTVT.